These T cell receptor beta chains were read from a single sample in a study of radiotherapy plus CTLA-4 blockade in lung cancer. Profiled with immunoSEQ multiplex PCR; TCRdb holds only in-frame clones, not every one. The sample lists about 51,000 clones, around 79% occurring once. The sample here was peripheral blood, taken from a patient treated with radiotherapy plus ipilimumab. The origin of the receptors is a human donor with non-small cell lung cancer who had a complete response to radiotherapy plus ipilimumab. Both conserved end residues are trimmed from each CDR3.

TRBV6-1,TRBJ2-4,ASSGNPRGLAKNIQY
TRBV30,TRBJ2-3,AWSVKGVTTDTQY
TRBV19,TRBJ1-1,ASSARAEAF
TRBV19,TRBJ2-1,ASSTPTGVSSYNEQF
TRBV14,TRBJ2-3,ASRYRGTDTQY
TRBV10-3,TRBJ1-4,AISESRQGGEKLF
TRBV6-4,TRBJ2-1,ASRERGSGGWYNEQF
TRBV2,TRBJ2-2,ASQVEGQGQVGELF
TRBV11-2,TRBJ1-4,ASSLEDRGNEKLF
TRBV6-4,TRBJ1-1,ASRREGGTLEAF
TRBV5-1,TRBJ2-5,ASFPGGQTETQY
TRBV7-6,TRBJ1-1,ASSLGRESEAF
TRBV11-2,TRBJ2-7,ASSTVAGGHEQY
TRBV7-9,TRBJ2-1,ASSPLWVGGNEQF
TRBV29-1,TRBJ1-4,SVDLGVDEKLF
TRBV18,TRBJ1-3,ASSPPGTGSGNTIY
TRBV11-2,TRBJ1-5,ASSLGGLSNQPQH
TRBV27,TRBJ2-5,ASSLGTSGQETQY
TRBV30,TRBJ2-7,ASDSGGAWTESSYEQY